These 20 T cell receptor beta chains were all obtained from the same sample, sequenced in a study of blood T cells in healthy people across ages. Through a sample-barcoded 5' primer and a J-beta primer mix, a second PCR was run for roughly 7 to 11 cycles. TCRdb passed the 5' RACE reads through MiXCR, listing each CDR3 protein once. The table includes approximately 760,000 distinct CDR3 sequences, about 25% detected once. These data also formed part of another study, on T cells of mothers and their children.

Sequenced input: blood. Receptors originate from a boy aged 5-17 years in good health.

CDR3: CASSAPRLAETGELFF. DNA of the CDR3: TGTGCCAGCAGCGCCCCCCGGCTAGCGGAGACCGGGGAGCTGTTTTTT. The chain links TRBV9 to TRBJ2-2; TRBD2 matches at 7 bases. V shed 3 bases and J 5 bases; nucleotides not matched to a gene: 10. The length of the CDR3 is 16 residues. Germline V gene sequence: CDR1 SGDLS, CDR2 YYNGEE.

Only a few counts were recorded for this clonotype. The CDR3 bases are TGTGCCGGCACCTTGGGACGGAACACCGGGGAGCTGTTTTTT. Translation gives CAGTLGRNTGELFF. The V gene is TRBV12-3 or TRBV12-4, the J gene TRBJ2-2; D might be TRBD1 or TRBD2, each matching 5 bases. With 11 bases removed from V and 1 base from J, the gap between germline ends came to 14 bases. The CDR3 spans 14 residues.

This clonotype appeared a few times. The chain has TRBV27 and TRBJ2-5; D is tentatively TRBD1 or TRBD2 (5 bases each). The closer fit of TRBJ2-1 to the DNA end suggests the J call may be wrong. The CDR3 covers 16 residues. The V gene's germline CDR1 is MNHEY and CDR2 SMNVEV (reference sequence). The CDR3 loop reads CASSFGRDPFSNEQFF. CDR3 DNA sequence: TGTGCCAGCAGTTTCGGCAGGGACCCTTTTTCGAATGAGCAGTTCTTC.

The gene calls are TRBV24-1 and TRBJ1-2, with D maybe TRBD1 (5 bases). V was shortened by 4 bases and J by 0 bases, with 11 bases between the two germline ends. CDR3 length equals 15 residues. Per the germline V gene, CDR1 is KGHDR and CDR2 is SFDVKD. The DNA for the CDR3 is TGTGCCACCAGTGAAAGGGACGGGACTAACTATGGCTACACCTTC. It encodes CATSERDGTNYGYTF.

The genes are TRBV6-2 or TRBV6-3 and TRBJ1-5; 9 positions agree with TRBD1. The CDR3 runs to 17 residues. V lost 4 bases to trimming and J lost 3 bases; unmatched junction nucleotides: 10. Germline CDR1 reads MNHEY; CDR2 reads SVGEGT. The CDR3 spells CASSFAGTGQTNQPQHF. The CDR3 DNA reads TGTGCCAGCAGTTTCGCCGGGACAGGGCAAACCAATCAGCCCCAGCATTTT.

The V and J genes are TRBV29-1 and TRBJ1-2; D remains ambiguous. The germline gives CDR1 SQVTM, CDR2 ANQGSEA. The V gene lost 1 base and the J gene lost 8 bases, with 11 bases spanning the gap. The CDR3 totals 12 residues. CDR3 in amino acids: CSVEGTEVGYTF. Here the CDR3 DNA reads TGCAGCGTTGAAGGGACCGAAGTGGGCTACACCTTC.

The DNA for the CDR3 is TGTGCCAGCAGTTTTGAGGGGGGCTATGGGAACACTGAAGCTTTCTTT. This encodes CASSFEGGYGNTEAFF. The chain uses TRBV27 and TRBJ1-1, with D possibly TRBD1 on 6 matching bases. Between the trimmed V and J ends, which lost 3 bases and 1 base, there was a span of 15 bases. CDR3 size: 16 residues. The germline gives CDR1 MNHEY, CDR2 SMNVEV (reference sequence).

This clonotype has only a few counts. The genes are TRBV9 and TRBJ2-5; 7 bases agree with TRBD2. V dropped 2 bases and J dropped 1; count of bases not matched to a gene: 5. CDR1 is SGDLS and CDR2 is YYNGEE in the germline V gene. The CDR3 spans 15 residues. The CDR3 DNA reads as TGTGCCAGCAGCGTCAGGCGGGGGATCCAAGAGACCCAGTACTTC. This sequence encodes CASSVRRGIQETQYF.

Comment on this clonotype: It may be a read error: a sequence one base away is much more abundant. The rearrangement uses TRBV15 and TRBJ2-1; D is ambiguous. V was shortened by 1 base and J by 6 bases, with 16 bases between the two germline ends. CDR3 size: 16 residues. Germline values: CDR1 LNHNV, CDR2 YYDKDF (reference sequence). For the CDR3, the DNA is TGTGCCACCAGCAGAGTGAAGCAGGAGTGGGGCAATGAGCAGTTCTTC. Translating gives CATSRVKQEWGNEQFF.

The gene calls are TRBV6-1 and TRBJ2-1, with 7 bases lining up with TRBD1. The V segment lost 5 bases and the J segment 0 bases; nucleotides outside the gene matches: 13. The CDR3 loop spans 18 amino acids. Germline V lookup: CDR1 MNHNS, CDR2 SASEGT. CDR3 in amino acids: CASSRPGQHQGSYNEQFF. Here the CDR3 DNA reads TGTGCCAGCAGTCGGCCGGGACAGCACCAAGGCTCCTACAATGAGCAGTTCTTC.

There are a few counts of this clonotype. The CDR3, as DNA: TGTGCCAGCAGCTTCGTGTCAGGGGACTATGGCTACACCTTC. Amino acids: CASSFVSGDYGYTF. The chain combines TRBV5-6 with TRBJ1-2; a possible D gene is TRBD1 (6 bases). Trimming stripped 2 bases from V and 3 bases from J, with 11 bases between. The CDR3 is made up of 14 amino acids. CDR1 is SGHDT and CDR2 is YYEEEE in the germline V gene.

The chain has TRBV29-1 and TRBJ2-7; D tentatively reads TRBD1 or TRBD2 (5 bases each). Germline assignment: CDR1 SQVTM and CDR2 ANQGSEA. CDR3 length: 14 amino acids. The CDR3 DNA reads TGCAACGTCCCCCGCGAGGGGTATTCCTACGAGCAGTACTTC. Protein: CNVPREGYSYEQYF.

The CDR3 DNA sequence: TGTGCCAGCCGAGGGACTGTTTACGAGCAGTACTTC. This translates into CASRGTVYEQYF. J is TRBJ2-5 and V is TRBV7-8, with TRBD2 as a possible D gene (6 bases). The J call may be wrong; the DNA end is better matched by TRBJ2-7. CDR3 size: 12 residues. Per the germline V gene, CDR1 is SGHVS and CDR2 is FQNEAQ.

The chain couples TRBV6-1 to TRBJ1-2, with D tentatively TRBD1 (5 bases). The length of the CDR3 is 18 residues. The germline CDR1 and CDR2 sequences are MNHNS and SASEGT. Trimming removed 7 bases from V and 0 bases from J, with 24 bases in between. The CDR3 DNA sequence: TGTGCCAGCATAAAAACCGGGACGGAAGGATTATCTAACTATGGCTACACCTTC. Its translation: CASIKTGTEGLSNYGYTF.

This clonotype was seen only a few times. The chain couples TRBV11-2 to TRBJ2-5, with D possibly being TRBD1 or TRBD2 (5 bases each). This CDR3 comprises 15 residues. Germline loops: CDR1 SGHAT, CDR2 FQNNGV. Between the trimmed V and J ends, which lost 5 bases and 1 base, there was a span of 14 bases. The CDR3 DNA sequence: TGTGCCAGCAGCCGATTTTATGGGGGCCAAGAGACCCAGTACTTC. Its protein is CASSRFYGGQETQYF.

This clonotype has just a few counts. The chain is built from TRBV20-1 and TRBJ2-7, with 9 bases aligning to TRBD1. The CDR3 consists of 16 residues. The germline gives CDR1 DFQATT, CDR2 SNEGSKA (reference sequence). Trimming cost V 3 bases and J 2 bases; bases outside gene matches: 11. CDR3 protein: CSARGTTGGFAYEQYF. In DNA form, the CDR3 reads TGCAGTGCTAGGGGCACTACAGGGGGCTTTGCCTACGAGCAGTACTTC.

This clonotype has just a few counts. This sequence joins TRBV13 and TRBJ2-2, with 9 bases that match TRBD2. The germline V gene has CDR1 PRHDT and CDR2 FYEKMQ (reference sequence). With 4 bases clipped from V and 2 bases from J, the junction kept 5 bases outside the gene matches. This CDR3 region has 16 residues. The CDR3 nucleotides are TGTGCCAGCAGCTCGATTAGCGGGAGCAACACCGGGGAGCTGTTTTTT. The encoded protein is CASSSISGSNTGELFF. The whole variable domain, filled in from reference TRBV13 and TRBJ2-2, reads AAGVIQSPRHLIKEKRETATLKCYPIPRHDTVYWYQQGPGQDPQFLISFYEKMQSDKGSIPDRFSAQQFSDYHSELNMSSLELGDSALYFCASSSISGSNTGELFFGEGSRLTVL.

This clonotype was observed a handful of times. This chain uses TRBV6-5 with TRBJ2-7; TRBD2 matches at 7 bases. The CDR3 is 14 residues long. The V gene end was trimmed by 1 base and the J gene end by 5 bases; junction bases not matched to a gene: 5. Per the germline V gene, CDR1 is MNHEY and CDR2 is SVGAGI. In DNA, the CDR3 is TGTGCCAGCAGTTACTTGGGGGAGGGCCACGAGCAGTACTTC. Its protein product is CASSYLGEGHEQYF.

The chain uses TRBV20-1 and TRBJ2-1, with unresolved D. V lost 1 base to trimming and J lost 4 bases, with 20 bases between them. From germline, CDR1 is DFQATT and CDR2 SNEGSKA (reference sequence). The CDR3 is made up of 17 amino acids. The CDR3 DNA reads TGCAGTGCTAGAGTTTTGGGTGCCAAAGGATTATACAATGAGCAGTTCTTC. This sequence encodes CSARVLGAKGLYNEQFF.

In its sample, this clonotype was seen a few times. The chain recombines TRBV6-5 with TRBJ2-5, with 10 bases identical to TRBD2. Losses at the gene ends were 0 bases for V and 5 bases for J; bases not matched to a gene: 9. Germline V gives CDR1 MNHEY, CDR2 SVGAGI. The CDR3 is 17 amino acids. The CDR3 nucleotides read TGTGCCAGCAGTTACTCGAGGCTAGCGGGAGCTGGGGAGACCCAGTACTTC. Its translation is CASSYSRLAGAGETQYF.